Given below is one T cell receptor beta chain in context. Its matching antigen is unknown. This sample was included in a study of T cell responses to AZD1222 COVID-19 vaccine. Notes on the study in general: Just a handful of AZD1222 recipients tested seropositive at baseline. Close to half of spike-specific TCRs reportedly recognize unmutated variant regions. Donors, mostly white British, included more females; clonal diversity was possibly underestimated.

Trimming stripped 4 bases from V and 10 bases from J, with 13 bases between. This CDR3 has 13 residues. Germline CDR1 reads SNHLY; CDR2 reads FYNNEI. The assay was immunoSEQ multiplex PCR, and TCRdb's table has in-frame clones only and misses some. The data hold about 76,000 clones, with about three quarters observed a single time. This clonotype originated in an adult who received the MenACWY meningococcal vaccine as a control. Source: peripheral blood, taken 28 days after the second dose of the MenACWY control vaccine. The rearrangement joins TRBV2 to TRBJ1-4; D is possibly TRBD1 (5 bases). As DNA, the CDR3 is TGTGCCAGCAGTGGGTCGCAGGGCGGAAAACTGTTTTTT. Translation gives CASSGSQGGKLFF.